The T cell receptor beta chain under discussion was sequenced for a study of preoperative IRX-2 immunotherapy in early breast cancer. The treatment is: preoperative locoregional IRX-2 cytokine immunotherapy. Patients received preoperative, locoregional IRX-2 cytokine immunotherapy in a phase Ib study. TCRdb's table, derived via immunoSEQ multiplex PCR, lists solely in-frame clones and lacks some. The repertoire has 25,000 to 30,000 clones, 82% of them found once; the top ten carry less than 3.5%. This receptor was identified in a human donor with breast cancer. Sample collection occurred from a patient treated with IRX-2 immunotherapy.

CDR3 DNA sequence: TGTGCCATCACCACCAGCGGGAACTCCTACGAGCAGTACTTC. It codes for CAITTSGNSYEQYF. This sequence joins TRBV6-8 and TRBJ2-7, with TRBD2 identical over 7 bases. Germline assignment: CDR1 MNHGY and CDR2 SAAAGT. There are 14 residues in the CDR3. Trimming cost V 10 bases and J 0 bases; bases outside gene matches: 9.